This record looks at one T cell receptor (beta chain) sequence and its context. CDR1 MDHEN and CDR2 SYDVKM come from the germline V gene. The CDR3 is made up of 13 amino acids. The ends were cut back, 2 bases at V and 4 bases at J, with 8 bases in the middle. The TCR beta repertoire was assessed by survey-level immunoSEQ sequencing. Generated by immunoSEQ multiplex PCR, the TCRdb table keeps only in-frame clones and is missing some. The repertoire holds some 70,000 clones, with about 94% as singletons. The sequencing sample was made of PBMCs. The chain combines TRBV28 with TRBJ2-5; no clear D. The TCR comes from a man in his forties with rheumatoid arthritis. CDR3 in amino acids: CASSLRERETQYF. In DNA, the CDR3 is TGTGCCAGCAGTTTAAGGGAACGAGAGACCCAGTACTTC.